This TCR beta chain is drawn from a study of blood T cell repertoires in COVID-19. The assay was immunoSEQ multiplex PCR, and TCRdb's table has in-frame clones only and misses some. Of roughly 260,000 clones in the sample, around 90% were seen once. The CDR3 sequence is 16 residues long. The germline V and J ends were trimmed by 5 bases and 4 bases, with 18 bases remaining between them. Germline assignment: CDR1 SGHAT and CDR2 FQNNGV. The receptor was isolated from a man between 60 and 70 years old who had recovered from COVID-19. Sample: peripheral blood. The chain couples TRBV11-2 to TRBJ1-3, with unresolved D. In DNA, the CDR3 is TGTGCCAGCAGCCTCCCCACGGGGAGTGCCGGAAACACCATATATTTT. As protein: CASSLPTGSAGNTIYF.